Each of the 2 T cell receptor beta chains below was sequenced from the same sample in a study of T cells after yellow fever vaccination. TCRdb processed the 5' RACE reads anew with MiXCR; each CDR3 protein has one entry. The sample has roughly 260,000 distinct CDR3 sequences, under 15% seen once. Here the sequenced sample was CD4+ T cells sorted from PBMCs, taken 45 days after the yellow fever booster vaccination. These receptors came from a man younger than 45 who received the YFV17D yellow fever vaccine.

V gene TRBV4-3 combines with J gene TRBJ2-3; D unresolved. V gave up 0 bases and J gave up 2 bases, with 15 bases separating them. The length of the CDR3 is 17 residues. The germline CDR1 and CDR2 sequences are LGHNA and YSLEER. In DNA form, the CDR3 reads TGCGCCAGCAGCCAAGATTCAGTAGTCCCCCACACAGATACGCAGTATTTT. Amino acid sequence: CASSQDSVVPHTDTQYF.

The chain joins TRBV12-3 or TRBV12-4 to TRBJ1-5, with D hard to call. The CDR3 is made up of 12 amino acids. Trimming shortened V by 7 bases and J by 5 bases, and 9 bases separated the two germline ends. The CDR3: CASTTGHQPQHF. In DNA, the CDR3 is TGTGCCAGCACCACCGGCCATCAGCCCCAGCATTTT.